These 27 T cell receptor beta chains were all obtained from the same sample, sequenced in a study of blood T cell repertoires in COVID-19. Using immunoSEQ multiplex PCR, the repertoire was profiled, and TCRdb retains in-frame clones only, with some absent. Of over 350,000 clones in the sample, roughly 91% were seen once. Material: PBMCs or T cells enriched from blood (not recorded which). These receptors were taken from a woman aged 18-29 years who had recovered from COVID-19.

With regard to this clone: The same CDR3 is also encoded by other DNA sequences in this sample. CDR3 region: CASSYPDRAGEQYF. CDR3 coding DNA: TGTGCCAGCAGTTACCCCGACAGGGCGGGGGAGCAGTACTTC. The genes are TRBV6-5 and TRBJ2-7, with D possibly TRBD1 on 7 matching bases. V was shortened by 2 bases and J by 7 bases, with 15 bases between the two germline ends. The CDR3 contains 14 residues. The germline V gene has CDR1 MNHEY and CDR2 SVGAGI.

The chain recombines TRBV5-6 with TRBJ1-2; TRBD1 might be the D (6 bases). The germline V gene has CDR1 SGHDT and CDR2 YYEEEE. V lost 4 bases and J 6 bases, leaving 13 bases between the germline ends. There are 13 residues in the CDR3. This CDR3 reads CASSIQGDHGYTF. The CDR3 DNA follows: TGTGCCAGCAGCATACAGGGAGATCATGGCTACACCTTC.

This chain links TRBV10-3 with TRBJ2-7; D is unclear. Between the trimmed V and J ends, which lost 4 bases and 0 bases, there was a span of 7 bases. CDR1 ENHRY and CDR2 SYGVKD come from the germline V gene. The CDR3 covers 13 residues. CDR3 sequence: CAISAHSSYEQYF. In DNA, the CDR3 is TGTGCCATCAGTGCGCACAGCTCCTACGAGCAGTACTTC.

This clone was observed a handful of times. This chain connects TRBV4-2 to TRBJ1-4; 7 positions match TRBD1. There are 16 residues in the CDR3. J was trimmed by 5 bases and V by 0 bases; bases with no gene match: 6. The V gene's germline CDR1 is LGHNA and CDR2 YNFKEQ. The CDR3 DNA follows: TGTGCCAGCAGCCAAGACTACAGGGGTAAGAATGAAAAACTGTTTTTT. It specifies CASSQDYRGKNEKLFF.

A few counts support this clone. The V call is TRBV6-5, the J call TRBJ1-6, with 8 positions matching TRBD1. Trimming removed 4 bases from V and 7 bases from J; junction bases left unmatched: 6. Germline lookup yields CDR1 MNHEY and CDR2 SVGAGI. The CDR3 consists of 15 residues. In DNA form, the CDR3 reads TGTGCCAGCAGTTCCCAATACAGGGGGAATTCACCCCTCCACTTT. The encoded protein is CASSSQYRGNSPLHF.

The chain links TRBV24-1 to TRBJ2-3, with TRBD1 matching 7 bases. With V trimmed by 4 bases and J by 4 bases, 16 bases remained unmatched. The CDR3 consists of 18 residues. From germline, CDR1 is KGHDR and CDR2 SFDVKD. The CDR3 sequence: CATSDPIDDRVGSDTQYF. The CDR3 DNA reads TGTGCCACCAGTGACCCAATCGATGACAGGGTGGGGTCAGATACGCAGTATTTT.

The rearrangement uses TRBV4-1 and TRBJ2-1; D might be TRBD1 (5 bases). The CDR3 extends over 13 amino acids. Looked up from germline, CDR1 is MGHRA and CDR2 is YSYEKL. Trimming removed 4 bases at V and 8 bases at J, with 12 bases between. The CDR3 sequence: CASSLIQVDEQFF. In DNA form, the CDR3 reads TGCGCCAGCAGCCTAATACAGGTCGATGAGCAGTTCTTC.

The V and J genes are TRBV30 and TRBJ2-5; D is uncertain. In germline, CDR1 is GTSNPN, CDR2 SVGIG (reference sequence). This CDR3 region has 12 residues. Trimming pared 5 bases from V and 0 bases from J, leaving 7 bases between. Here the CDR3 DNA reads TGTGCCTGGGACTCTGACCAAGAGACCCAGTACTTC. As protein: CAWDSDQETQYF.

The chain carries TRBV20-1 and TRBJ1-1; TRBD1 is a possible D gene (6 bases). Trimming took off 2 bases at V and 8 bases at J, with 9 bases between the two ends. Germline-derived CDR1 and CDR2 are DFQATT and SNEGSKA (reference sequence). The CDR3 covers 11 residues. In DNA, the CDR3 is TGCAGTGCTAGAATACAGGGAGAAGCTTTCTTT. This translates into CSARIQGEAFF.

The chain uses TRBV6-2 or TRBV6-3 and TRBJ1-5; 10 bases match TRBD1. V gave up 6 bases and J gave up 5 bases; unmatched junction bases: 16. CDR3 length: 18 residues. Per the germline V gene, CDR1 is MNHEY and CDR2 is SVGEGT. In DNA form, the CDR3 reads TGTGCCAGCAGCCAACCGGGACAGGGGAGAAGAGGGGATCAGCCCCAGCATTTT. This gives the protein CASSQPGQGRRGDQPQHF.

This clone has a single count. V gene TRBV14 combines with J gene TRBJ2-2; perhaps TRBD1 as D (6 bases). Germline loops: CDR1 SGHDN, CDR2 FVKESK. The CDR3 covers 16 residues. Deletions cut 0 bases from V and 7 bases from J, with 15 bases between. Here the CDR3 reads CASSQDARGNGGELFF. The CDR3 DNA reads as TGTGCCAGCAGCCAAGATGCCAGGGGAAATGGCGGGGAGCTGTTTTTT.

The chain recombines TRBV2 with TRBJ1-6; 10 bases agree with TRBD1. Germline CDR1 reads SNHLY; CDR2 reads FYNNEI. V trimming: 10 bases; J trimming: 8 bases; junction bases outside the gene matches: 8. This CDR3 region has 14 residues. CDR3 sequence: CATTDRGVYSPLHF. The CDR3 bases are TGTGCCACCACGGACAGGGGGGTATATTCACCCCTCCACTTT.

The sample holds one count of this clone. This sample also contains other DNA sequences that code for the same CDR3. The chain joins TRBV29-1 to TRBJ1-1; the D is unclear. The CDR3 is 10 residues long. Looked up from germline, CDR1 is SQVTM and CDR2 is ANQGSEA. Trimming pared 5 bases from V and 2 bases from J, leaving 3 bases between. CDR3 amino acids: CSVLNTEAFF. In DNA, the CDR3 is TGCAGCGTTCTCAACACTGAAGCTTTCTTT.

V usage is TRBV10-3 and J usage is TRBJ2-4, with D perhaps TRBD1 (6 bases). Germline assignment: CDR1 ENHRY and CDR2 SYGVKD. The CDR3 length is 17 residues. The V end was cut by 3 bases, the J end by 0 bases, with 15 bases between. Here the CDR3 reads CAISDLDRRVAKNIQYF. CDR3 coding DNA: TGTGCCATCAGTGACCTGGACAGACGAGTAGCCAAAAACATTCAGTACTTC.

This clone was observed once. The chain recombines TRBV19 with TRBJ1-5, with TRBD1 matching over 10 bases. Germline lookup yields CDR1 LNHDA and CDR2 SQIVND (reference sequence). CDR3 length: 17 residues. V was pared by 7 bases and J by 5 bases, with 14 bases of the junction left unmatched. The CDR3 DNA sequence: TGTGCCAGTAATAATCTGCGGACAGGGGGAATATATCAGCCCCAGCATTTT. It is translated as CASNNLRTGGIYQPQHF.

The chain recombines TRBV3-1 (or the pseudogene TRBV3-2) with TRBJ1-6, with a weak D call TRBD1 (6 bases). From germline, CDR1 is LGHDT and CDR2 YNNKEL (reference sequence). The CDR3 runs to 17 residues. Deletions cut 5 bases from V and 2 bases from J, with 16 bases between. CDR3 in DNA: TGTGCCAGCAGCATGTCAGGGGTCAGGGCCTATAATTCACCCCTCCACTTT. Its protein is CASSMSGVRAYNSPLHF.

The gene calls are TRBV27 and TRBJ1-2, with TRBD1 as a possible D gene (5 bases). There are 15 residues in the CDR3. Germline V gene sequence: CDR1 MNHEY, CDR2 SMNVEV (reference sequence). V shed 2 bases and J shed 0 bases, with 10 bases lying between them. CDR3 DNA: TGTGCCAGCAGTTTAGCCGCGACAGCTAACTATGGCTACACCTTC. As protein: CASSLAATANYGYTF.

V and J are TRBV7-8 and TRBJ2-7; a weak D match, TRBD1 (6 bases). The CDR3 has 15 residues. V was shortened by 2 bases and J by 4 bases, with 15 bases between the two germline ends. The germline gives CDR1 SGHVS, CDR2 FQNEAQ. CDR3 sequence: CASSLRGDRIYEQYF. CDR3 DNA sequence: TGTGCCAGCAGCTTAAGGGGAGACAGGATTTACGAGCAGTACTTC.

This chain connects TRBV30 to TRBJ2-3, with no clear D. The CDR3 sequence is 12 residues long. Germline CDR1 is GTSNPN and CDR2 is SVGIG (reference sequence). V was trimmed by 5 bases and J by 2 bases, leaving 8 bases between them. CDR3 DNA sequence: TGTGCCTGGCGGTACCTCACAGATACGCAGTATTTT. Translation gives CAWRYLTDTQYF.

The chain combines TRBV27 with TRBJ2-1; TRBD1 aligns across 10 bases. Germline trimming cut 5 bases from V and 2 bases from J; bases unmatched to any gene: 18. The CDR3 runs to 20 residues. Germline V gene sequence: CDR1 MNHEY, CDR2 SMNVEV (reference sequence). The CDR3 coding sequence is TGTGCCAGCAGTCCCCCAACGACAGGGGGCACTTTTCGTACCTACAATGAGCAGTTCTTC. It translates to CASSPPTTGGTFRTYNEQFF.

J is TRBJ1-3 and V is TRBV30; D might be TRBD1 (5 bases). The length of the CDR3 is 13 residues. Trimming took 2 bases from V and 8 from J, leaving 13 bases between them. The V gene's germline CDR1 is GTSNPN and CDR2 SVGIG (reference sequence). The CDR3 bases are TGTGCCTGGAGTCCTGACGAGACAGACACCATATATTTT. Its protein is CAWSPDETDTIYF.

The chain's CDR3 is CASGTGQFYGYTF. Written as DNA, the CDR3 is TGTGCCAGCGGAACCGGACAGTTCTATGGCTACACCTTC. The chain is built from TRBV27 and TRBJ1-2; D might be TRBD1 (6 bases). The germline V gene encodes CDR1 MNHEY and CDR2 SMNVEV (reference sequence). The CDR3 runs 13 residues. V was shortened by 8 bases and J by 4 bases, with 14 bases between the two germline ends.

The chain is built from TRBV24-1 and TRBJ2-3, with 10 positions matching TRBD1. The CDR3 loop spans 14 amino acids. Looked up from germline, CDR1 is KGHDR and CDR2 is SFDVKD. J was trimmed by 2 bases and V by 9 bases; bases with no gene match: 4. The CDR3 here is CATGGTGDTDTQYF. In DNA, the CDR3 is TGTGCCACCGGCGGGACAGGGGACACAGATACGCAGTATTTT.

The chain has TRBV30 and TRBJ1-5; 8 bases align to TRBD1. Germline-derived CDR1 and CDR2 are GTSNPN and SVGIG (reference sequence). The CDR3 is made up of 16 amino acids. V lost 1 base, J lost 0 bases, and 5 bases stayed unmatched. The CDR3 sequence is CAWSERTGSSNQPQHF. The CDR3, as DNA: TGTGCCTGGAGTGAAAGGACAGGGTCTAGCAATCAGCCCCAGCATTTT.

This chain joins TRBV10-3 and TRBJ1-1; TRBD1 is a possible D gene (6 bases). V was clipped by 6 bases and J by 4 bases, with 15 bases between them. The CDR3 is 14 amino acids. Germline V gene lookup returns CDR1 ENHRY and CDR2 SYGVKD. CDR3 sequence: CAISATGAITEAFF. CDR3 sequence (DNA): TGTGCCATCAGCGCGACAGGAGCGATCACTGAAGCTTTCTTT.

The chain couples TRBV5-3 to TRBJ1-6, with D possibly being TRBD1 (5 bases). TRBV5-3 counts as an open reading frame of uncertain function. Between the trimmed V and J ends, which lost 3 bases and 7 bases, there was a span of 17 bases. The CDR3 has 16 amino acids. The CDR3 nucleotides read TGTGCCAGAAGCTCGACGGGAGGGGCTCGGAATTCACCCCTCCACTTT. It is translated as CARSSTGGARNSPLHF.

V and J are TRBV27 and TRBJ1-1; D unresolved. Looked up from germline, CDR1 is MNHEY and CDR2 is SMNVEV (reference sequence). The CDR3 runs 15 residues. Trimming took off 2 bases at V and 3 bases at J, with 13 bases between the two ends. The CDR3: CASSLTGSGDTEAFF. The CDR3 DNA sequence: TGTGCCAGCAGTTTAACCGGGAGCGGGGACACTGAAGCTTTCTTT.